The clone carrying this T cell receptor (beta chain) has a handful of counts. The data stem from a study of blood T cells in healthy people across ages. Each donor gave ten milliliters of peripheral blood. A sample-barcoded 5' primer and a J-beta primer mix were used in a second PCR of roughly 6 to 12 cycles. Each cDNA molecule was tagged by a template-switch adaptor with 12 random nucleotides. TCRdb called the 5' RACE reads again in MiXCR, with one record for every CDR3 protein. Among around 500,000 distinct CDR3 sequences, over 25% were seen once, and the ten largest hold approximately 3.7%. V gave up 3 bases and J gave up 7 bases, with 9 bases separating them. The CDR3 covers 13 residues. These sequences were also reported in another study, on T cells of mothers and their children. That paper notes: In each mother, TCR beta CDR3 reads exceeded 10 million; in each child, they numbered several million.

The receptor comes from a boy younger than 10 in good health. V usage is TRBV12-3 or TRBV12-4 and J usage is TRBJ2-2, with D unresolved. The sample taken for sequencing was blood. CDR3 protein: CASSFFTGGELFF. CDR3 nucleotide sequence: TGTGCCAGCAGTTTTTTTACTGGCGGGGAGCTGTTTTTT.